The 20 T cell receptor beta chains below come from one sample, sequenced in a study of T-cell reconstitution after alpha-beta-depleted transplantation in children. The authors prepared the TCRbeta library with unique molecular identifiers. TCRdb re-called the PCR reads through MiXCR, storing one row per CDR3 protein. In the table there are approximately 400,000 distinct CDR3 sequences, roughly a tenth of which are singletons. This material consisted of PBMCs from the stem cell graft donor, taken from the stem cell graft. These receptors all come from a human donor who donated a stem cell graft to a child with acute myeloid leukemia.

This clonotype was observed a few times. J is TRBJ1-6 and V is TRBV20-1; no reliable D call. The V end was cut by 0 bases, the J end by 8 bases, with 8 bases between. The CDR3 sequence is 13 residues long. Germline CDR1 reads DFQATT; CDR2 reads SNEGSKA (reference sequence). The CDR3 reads CSARDIGDSPLHF. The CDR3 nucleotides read TGCAGTGCTAGAGATATTGGGGATTCACCCCTCCACTTT.

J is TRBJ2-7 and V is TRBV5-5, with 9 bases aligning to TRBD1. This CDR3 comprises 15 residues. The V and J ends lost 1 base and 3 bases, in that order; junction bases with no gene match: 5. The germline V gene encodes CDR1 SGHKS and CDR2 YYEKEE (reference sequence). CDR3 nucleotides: TGTGCCAGCAGCTTGTGGGGACAGGGAGGCTACGAGCAGTACTTC. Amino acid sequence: CASSLWGQGGYEQYF. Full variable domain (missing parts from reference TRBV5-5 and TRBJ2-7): DAGVTQSPTHLIKTRGQQVTLRCSPISGHKSVSWYQQVLGQGPQFIFQYYEKEERGRGNFPDRFSARQFPNYSSELNVNALLLGDSALYLCASSLWGQGGYEQYFGPGTRLTVT.

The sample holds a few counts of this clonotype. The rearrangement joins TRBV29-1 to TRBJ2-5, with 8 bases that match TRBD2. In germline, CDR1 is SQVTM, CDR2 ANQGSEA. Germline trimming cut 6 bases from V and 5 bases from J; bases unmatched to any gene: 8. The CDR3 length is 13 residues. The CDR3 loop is CSVQAGAYETQYF. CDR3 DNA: TGCAGCGTCCAAGCGGGAGCGTATGAGACCCAGTACTTC.

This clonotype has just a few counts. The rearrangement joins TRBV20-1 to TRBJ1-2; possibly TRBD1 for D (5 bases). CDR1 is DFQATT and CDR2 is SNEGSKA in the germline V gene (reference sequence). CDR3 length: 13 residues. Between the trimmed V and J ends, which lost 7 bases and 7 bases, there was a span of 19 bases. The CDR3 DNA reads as TGCAGTGTTACTGACAACGCGGGGGGTGGCTACACCTTC. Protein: CSVTDNAGGGYTF.

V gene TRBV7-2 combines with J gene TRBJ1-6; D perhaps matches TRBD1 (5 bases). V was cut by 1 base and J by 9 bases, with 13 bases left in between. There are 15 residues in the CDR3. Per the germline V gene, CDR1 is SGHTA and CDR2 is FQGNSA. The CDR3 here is CASSLGEGRASPLHF. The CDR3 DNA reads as TGTGCCAGCAGCTTAGGAGAGGGCAGGGCTTCACCCCTCCACTTT.

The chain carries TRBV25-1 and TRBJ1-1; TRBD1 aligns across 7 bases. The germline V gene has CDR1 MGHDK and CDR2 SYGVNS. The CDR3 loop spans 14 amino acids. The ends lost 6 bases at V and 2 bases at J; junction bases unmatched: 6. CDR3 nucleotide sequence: TGTGCCAGCAGCCCCCAGGGGGGAAACACTGAAGCTTTCTTT. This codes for CASSPQGGNTEAFF.

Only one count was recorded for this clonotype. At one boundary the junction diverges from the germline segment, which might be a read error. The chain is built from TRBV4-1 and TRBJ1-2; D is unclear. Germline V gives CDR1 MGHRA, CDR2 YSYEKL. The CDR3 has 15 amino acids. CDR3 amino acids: CASRDAGRSNYAYTF. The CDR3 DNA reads TGCGCCAGCAGGGACGCTGGGAGATCTAACTATGCCTACACCTTC.

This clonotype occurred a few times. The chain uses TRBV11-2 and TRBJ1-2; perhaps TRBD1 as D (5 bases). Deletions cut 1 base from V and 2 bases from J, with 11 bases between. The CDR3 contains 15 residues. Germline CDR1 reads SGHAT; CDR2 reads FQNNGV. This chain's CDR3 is CASSLGSRGNYGYTF. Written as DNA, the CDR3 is TGTGCCAGCAGCTTAGGTAGTCGGGGGAACTATGGCTACACCTTC.

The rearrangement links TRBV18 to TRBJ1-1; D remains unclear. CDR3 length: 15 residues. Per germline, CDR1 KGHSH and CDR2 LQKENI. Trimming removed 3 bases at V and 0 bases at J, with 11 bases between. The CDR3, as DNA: TGTGCCAGCTCACCTTACGGAACATTGAACACTGAAGCTTTCTTT. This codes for CASSPYGTLNTEAFF. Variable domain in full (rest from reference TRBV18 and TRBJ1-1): NAGVMQNPRHLVRRRGQEARLRCSPMKGHSHVYWYRQLPEEGLKFMVYLQKENIIDESGMPKERFSAEFPKEGPSILRIQQVVRGDSAAYFCASSPYGTLNTEAFFGQGTRLTVV.

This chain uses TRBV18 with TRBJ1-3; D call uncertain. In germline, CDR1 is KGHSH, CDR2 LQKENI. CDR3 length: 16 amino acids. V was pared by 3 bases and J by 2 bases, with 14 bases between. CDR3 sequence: CASSPRAAEAGNTIYF. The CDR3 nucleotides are TGTGCCAGCTCACCTCGGGCAGCTGAGGCTGGAAACACCATATATTTT. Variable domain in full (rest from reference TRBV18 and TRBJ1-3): NAGVMQNPRHLVRRRGQEARLRCSPMKGHSHVYWYRQLPEEGLKFMVYLQKENIIDESGMPKERFSAEFPKEGPSILRIQQVVRGDSAAYFCASSPRAAEAGNTIYFGEGSWLTVV.

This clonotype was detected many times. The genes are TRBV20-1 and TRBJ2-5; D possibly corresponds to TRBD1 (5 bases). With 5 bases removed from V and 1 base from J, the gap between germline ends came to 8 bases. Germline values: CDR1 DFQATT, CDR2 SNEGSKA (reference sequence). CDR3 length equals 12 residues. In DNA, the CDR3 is TGCAGTGCTCAGGGCAGCCAAGAGACCCAGTACTTC. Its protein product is CSAQGSQETQYF.

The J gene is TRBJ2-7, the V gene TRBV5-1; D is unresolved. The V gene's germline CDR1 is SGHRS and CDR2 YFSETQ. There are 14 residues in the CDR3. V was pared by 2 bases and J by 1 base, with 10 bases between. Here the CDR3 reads CASSFSEGSYEQYF. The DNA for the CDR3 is TGCGCCAGCAGCTTTTCGGAAGGGTCCTACGAGCAGTACTTC.

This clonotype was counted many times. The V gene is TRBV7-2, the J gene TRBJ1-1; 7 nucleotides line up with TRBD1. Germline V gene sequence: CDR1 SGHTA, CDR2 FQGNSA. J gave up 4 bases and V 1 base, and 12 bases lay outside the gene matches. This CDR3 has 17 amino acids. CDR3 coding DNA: TGTGCCAGCAGCTTAGTGGCGACAGGTCCAGGGGGCACTGAAGCTTTCTTT. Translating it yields CASSLVATGPGGTEAFF. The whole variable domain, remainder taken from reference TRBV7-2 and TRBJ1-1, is GAGVSQSPSNKVTEKGKDVELRCDPISGHTALYWYRQSLGQGLEFLIYFQGNSAPDKSGLPSDRFSAERTGGSVSTLTIQRTQQEDSAVYLCASSLVATGPGGTEAFFGQGTRLTVV.

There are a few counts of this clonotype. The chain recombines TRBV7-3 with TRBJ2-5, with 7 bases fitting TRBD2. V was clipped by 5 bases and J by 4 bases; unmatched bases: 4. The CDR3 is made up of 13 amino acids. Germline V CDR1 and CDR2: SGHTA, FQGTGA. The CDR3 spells CASSQTGGETQYF. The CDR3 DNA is TGTGCCAGCAGCCAAACGGGGGGAGAGACCCAGTACTTC.

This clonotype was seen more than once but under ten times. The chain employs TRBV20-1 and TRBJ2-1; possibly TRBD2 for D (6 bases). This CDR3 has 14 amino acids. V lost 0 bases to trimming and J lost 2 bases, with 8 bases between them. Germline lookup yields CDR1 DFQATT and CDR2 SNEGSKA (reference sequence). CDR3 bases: TGCAGTGCTAGAGAGGCTAGCGCCTACAATGAGCAGTTCTTC. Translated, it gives CSAREASAYNEQFF.

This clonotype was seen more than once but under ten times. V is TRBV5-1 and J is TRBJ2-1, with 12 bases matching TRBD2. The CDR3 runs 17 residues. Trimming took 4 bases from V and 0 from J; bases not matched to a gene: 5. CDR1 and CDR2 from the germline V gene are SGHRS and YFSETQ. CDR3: CASSPWTSGTSYNEQFF. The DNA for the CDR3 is TGCGCCAGCAGCCCCTGGACTAGCGGGACCTCCTACAATGAGCAGTTCTTC.

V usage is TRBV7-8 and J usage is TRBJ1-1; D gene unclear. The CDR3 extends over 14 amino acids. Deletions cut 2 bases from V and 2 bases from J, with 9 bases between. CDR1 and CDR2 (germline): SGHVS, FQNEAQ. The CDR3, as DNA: TGTGCCAGCAGCTTATTGGGTTTCAACACTGAAGCTTTCTTT. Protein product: CASSLLGFNTEAFF.

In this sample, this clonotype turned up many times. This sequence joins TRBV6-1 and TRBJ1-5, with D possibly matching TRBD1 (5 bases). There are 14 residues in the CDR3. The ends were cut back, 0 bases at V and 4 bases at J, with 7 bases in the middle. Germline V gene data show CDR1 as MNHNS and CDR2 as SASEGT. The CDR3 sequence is CASSEARGNQPQHF. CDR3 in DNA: TGTGCCAGCAGTGAAGCCCGGGGGAATCAGCCCCAGCATTTT.

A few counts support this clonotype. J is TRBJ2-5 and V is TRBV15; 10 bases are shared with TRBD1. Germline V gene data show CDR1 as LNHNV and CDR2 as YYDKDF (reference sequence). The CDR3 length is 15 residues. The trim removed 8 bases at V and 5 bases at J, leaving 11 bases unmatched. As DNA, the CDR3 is TGTGCCACCCTTCGGGACAGGGGCTCTCGGGAGACCCAGTACTTC. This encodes CATLRDRGSRETQYF.

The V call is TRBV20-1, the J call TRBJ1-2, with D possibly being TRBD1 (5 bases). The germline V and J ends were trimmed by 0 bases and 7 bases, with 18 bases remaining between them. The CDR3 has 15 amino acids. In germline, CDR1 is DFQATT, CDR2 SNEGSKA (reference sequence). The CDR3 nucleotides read TGCAGTGCTAGAGATAATTCCGGGGGTAGGGTTGGCTACACCTTC. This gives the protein CSARDNSGGRVGYTF.